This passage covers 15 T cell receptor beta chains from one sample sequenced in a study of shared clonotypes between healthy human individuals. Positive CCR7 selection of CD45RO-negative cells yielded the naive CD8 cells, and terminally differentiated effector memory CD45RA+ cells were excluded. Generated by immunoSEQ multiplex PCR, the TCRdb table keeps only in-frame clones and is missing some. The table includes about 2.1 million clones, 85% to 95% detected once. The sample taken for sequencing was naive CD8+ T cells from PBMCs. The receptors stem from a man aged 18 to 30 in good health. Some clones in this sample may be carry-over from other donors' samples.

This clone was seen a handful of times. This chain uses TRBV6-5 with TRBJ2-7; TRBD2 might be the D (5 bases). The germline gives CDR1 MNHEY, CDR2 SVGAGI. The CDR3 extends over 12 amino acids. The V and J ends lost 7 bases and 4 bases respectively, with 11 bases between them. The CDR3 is CASISGRYEQYF. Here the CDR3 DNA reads TGTGCCAGCATATCGGGGAGATACGAGCAGTACTTC.

This CDR3 reads CASSITPVGGVGDGYTF. CDR3 nucleotides: TGTGCCAGCAGTATCACTCCTGTCGGGGGGGTGGGGGATGGCTACACCTTC. The chain links TRBV27 to TRBJ1-2, with D perhaps TRBD1 (5 bases). V was clipped by 5 bases and J by 6 bases, with 25 bases between them. The V gene's germline CDR1 is MNHEY and CDR2 SMNVEV (reference sequence). This CDR3 spans 17 amino acids.

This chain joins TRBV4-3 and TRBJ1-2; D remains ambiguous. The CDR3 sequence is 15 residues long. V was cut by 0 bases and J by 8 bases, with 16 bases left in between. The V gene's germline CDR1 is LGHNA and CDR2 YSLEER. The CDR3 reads CASSQESLVGYGYTF. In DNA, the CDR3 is TGCGCCAGCAGCCAAGAGTCGCTGGTAGGGTACGGCTACACCTTC.

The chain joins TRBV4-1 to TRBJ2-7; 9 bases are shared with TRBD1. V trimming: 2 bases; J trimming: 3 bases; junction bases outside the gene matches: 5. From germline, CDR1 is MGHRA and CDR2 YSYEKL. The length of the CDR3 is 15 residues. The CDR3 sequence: CASSQPGTGFYEQYF. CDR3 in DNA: TGCGCCAGCAGCCAACCCGGGACAGGGTTCTACGAGCAGTACTTC.

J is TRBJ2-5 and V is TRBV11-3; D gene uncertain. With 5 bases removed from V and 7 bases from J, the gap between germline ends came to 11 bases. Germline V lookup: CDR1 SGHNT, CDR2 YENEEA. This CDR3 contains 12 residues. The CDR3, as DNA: TGTGCCAGCAGCCTGGCCCCGGGGACCCAGTACTTC. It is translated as CASSLAPGTQYF.

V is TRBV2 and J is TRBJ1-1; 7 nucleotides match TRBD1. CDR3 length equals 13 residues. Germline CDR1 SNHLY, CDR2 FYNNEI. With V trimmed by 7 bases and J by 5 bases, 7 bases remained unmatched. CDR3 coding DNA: TGTGCCAGCAATGACAGGGAGTCGACTGAAGCTTTCTTT. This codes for CASNDRESTEAFF.

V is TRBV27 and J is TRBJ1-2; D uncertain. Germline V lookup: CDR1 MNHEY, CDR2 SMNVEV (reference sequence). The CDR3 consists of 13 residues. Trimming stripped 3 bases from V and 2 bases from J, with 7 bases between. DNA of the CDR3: TGTGCCAGCAGTTTTGGGAAAAACTATGGCTACACCTTC. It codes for CASSFGKNYGYTF.

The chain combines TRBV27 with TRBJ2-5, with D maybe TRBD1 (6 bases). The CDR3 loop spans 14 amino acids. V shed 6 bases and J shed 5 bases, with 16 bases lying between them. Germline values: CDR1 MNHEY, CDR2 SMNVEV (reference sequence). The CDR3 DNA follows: TGTGCCAGCAGCCGGGGCCCAAGGGGGGAGACCCAGTACTTC. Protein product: CASSRGPRGETQYF.

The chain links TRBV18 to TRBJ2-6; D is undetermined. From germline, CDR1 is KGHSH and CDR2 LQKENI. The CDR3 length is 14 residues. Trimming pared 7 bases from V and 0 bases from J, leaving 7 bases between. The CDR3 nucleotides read TGTGCCAGCTGGGTTCCCTCTGGGGCCAACGTCCTGACTTTC. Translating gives CASWVPSGANVLTF.

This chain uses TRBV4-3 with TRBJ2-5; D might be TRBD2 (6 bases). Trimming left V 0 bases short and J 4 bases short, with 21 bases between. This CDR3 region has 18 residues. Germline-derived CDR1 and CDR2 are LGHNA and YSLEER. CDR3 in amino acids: CASSQERDWTGEGETQYF. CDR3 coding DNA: TGCGCCAGCAGCCAAGAAAGGGACTGGACGGGGGAAGGAGAGACCCAGTACTTC.

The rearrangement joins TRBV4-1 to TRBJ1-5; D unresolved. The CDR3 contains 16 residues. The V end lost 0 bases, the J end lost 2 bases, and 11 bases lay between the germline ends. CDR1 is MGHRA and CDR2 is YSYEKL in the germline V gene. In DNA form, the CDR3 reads TGCGCCAGCAGCCAAGATAGGGCCGGTGGCAATCAGCCCCAGCATTTT. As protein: CASSQDRAGGNQPQHF.

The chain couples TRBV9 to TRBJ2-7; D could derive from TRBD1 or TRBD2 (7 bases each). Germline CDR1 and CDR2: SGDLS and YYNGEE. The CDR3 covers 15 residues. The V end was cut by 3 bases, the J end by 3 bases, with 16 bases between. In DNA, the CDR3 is TGTGCCAGCAGCGCAGGGGGAGGGGCACACTACGAGCAGTACTTC. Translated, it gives CASSAGGGAHYEQYF.

DNA of the CDR3: TGTGCCAGCAGCTTAATCTCTAGCCTACCCCCAAGCTCCTACAATGAGCAGTTCTTC. Translating it yields CASSLISSLPPSSYNEQFF. This chain uses TRBV7-9 with TRBJ2-1, with D possibly being TRBD2 (5 bases). Germline V gene sequence: CDR1 SEHNR, CDR2 FQNEAQ (reference sequence). The CDR3 runs to 19 residues. Trimming cost V 2 bases and J 0 bases, with 20 bases left between them.

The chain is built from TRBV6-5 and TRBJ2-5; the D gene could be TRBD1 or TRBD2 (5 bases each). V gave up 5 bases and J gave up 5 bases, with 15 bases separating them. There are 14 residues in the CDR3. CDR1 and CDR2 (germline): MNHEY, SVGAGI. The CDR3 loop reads CASSLLAGDETQYF. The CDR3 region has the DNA TGTGCCAGCAGTCTTCTCGCTGGGGACGAGACCCAGTACTTC.

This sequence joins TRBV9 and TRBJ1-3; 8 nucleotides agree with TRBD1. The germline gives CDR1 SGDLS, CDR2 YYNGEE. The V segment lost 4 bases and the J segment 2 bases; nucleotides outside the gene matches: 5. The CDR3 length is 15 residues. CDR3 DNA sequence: TGTGCCAGCAGCCCGGACAGGGTGGCTGGAAACACCATATATTTT. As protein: CASSPDRVAGNTIYF.